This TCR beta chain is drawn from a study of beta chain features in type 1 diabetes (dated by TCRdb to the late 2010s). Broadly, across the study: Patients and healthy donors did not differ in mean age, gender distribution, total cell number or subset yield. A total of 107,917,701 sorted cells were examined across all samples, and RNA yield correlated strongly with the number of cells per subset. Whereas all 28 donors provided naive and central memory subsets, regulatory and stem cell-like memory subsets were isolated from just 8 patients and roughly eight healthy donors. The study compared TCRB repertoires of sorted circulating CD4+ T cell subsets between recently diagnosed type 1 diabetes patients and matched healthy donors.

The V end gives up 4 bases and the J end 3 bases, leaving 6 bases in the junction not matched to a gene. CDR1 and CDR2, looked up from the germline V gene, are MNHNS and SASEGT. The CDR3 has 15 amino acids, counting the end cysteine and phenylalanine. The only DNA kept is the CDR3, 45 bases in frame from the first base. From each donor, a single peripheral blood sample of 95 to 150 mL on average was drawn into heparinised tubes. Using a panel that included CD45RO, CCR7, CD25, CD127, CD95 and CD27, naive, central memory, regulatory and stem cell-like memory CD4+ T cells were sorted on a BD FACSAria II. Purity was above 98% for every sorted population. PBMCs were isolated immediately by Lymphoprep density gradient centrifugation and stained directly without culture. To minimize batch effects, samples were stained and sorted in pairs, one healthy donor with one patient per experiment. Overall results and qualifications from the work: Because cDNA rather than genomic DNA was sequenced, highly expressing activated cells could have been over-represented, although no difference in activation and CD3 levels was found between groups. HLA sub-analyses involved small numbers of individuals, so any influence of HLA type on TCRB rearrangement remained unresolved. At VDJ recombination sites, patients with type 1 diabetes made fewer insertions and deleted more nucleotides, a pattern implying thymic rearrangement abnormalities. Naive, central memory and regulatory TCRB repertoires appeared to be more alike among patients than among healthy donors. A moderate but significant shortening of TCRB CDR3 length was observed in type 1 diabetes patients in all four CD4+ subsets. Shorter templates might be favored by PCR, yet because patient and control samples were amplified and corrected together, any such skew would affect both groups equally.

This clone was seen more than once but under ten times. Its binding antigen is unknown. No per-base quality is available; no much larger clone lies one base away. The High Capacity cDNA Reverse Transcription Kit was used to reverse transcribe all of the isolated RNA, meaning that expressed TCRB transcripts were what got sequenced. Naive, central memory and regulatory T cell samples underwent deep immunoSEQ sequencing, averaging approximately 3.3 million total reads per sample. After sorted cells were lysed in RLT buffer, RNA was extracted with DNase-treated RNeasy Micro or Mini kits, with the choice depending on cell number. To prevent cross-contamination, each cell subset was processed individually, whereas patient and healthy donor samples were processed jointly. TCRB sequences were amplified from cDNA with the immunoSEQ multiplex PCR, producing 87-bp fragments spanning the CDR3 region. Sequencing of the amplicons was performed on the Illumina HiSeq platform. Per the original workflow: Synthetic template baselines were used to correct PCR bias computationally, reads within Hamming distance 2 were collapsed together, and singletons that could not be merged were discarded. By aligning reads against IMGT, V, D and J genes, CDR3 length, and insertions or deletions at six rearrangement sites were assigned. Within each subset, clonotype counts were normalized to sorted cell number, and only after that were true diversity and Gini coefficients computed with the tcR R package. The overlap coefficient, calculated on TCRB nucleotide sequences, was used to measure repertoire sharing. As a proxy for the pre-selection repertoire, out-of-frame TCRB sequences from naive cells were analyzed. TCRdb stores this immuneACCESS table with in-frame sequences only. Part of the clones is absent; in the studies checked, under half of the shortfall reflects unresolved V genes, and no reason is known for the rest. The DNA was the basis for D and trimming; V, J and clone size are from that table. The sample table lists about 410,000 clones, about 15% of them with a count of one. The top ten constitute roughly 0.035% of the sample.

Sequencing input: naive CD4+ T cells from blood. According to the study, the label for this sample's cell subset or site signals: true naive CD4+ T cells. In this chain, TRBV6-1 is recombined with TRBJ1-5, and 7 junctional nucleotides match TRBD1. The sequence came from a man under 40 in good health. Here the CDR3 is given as CASSATTGTNQPQHF. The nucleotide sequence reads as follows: TGTGCCAGCAGTGCAACGACAGGGACCAATCAGCCCCAGCATTTT.